The 2 T cell receptor beta chains below were found in one sample sequenced in a study of response to subunit inactivated influenza vaccine. TCRdb reanalysed the RT-PCR reads using MiXCR and keeps one entry per CDR3 protein. Among about 780,000 distinct CDR3 sequences listed, about 18% were seen once. Sequencing used PBMCs from blood, obtained 5 days after vaccination. The receptors stem from a man aged 50 to 60 who received an inactivated influenza vaccine.

This clonotype was detected many times. The chain joins TRBV5-1 to TRBJ1-3; 7 nucleotides match TRBD1. Germline values: CDR1 SGHRS, CDR2 YFSETQ. The trim removed 0 bases at V and 0 bases at J, leaving 9 bases unmatched. The CDR3 covers 18 residues. The CDR3 sequence: CASSLVGTVLGSGNTIYF. The CDR3 DNA reads as TGCGCCAGCAGCTTGGTCGGGACAGTTCTCGGCTCTGGAAACACCATATATTTT.

The rearrangement links TRBV4-3 to TRBJ1-5; no reliable D call. V gave up 0 bases and J gave up 4 bases, with 10 bases separating them. The CDR3 runs to 15 residues. The germline CDR1 and CDR2 sequences are LGHNA and YSLEER. The CDR3: CASSQEVGLNQPQHF. CDR3 nucleotide sequence: TGCGCCAGCAGCCAAGAGGTTGGGTTGAATCAGCCCCAGCATTTT.